The rows below give T cell receptor beta chains drawn from one sample of a study of blood T cell repertoires in COVID-19. Only in-frame clones appear in the TCRdb table, and some are missing; sequencing was by immunoSEQ multiplex PCR. Here the sample spans fewer than 200,000 clones, 88% being singletons. The sequenced material came from peripheral blood. These receptor sequences come from a man in his forties with active or convalescent COVID-19. Both conserved end residues are part of each CDR3. The order of the fields is clone size, V gene, J gene, D gene, CDR3 DNA, CDR3 protein. D genes are given only for firm matches. Part of the rows lack a size; the others show once, few, many or a class for expanded clones.

>.|TRBV28|TRBJ1-4|.
TGTGCCAGCAGTTTGAGTGGGACTCCGTTACGTGAAAAACTGTTTTTT
CASSLSGTPLREKLFF
>.|TRBV14|TRBJ2-6|.
TGTGCCAGCAGCCAAATCCCCCTATGGTCTGGGGCCAACGTCCTGACTTTC
CASSQIPLWSGANVLTF
>.|TRBV11-1|TRBJ2-7|.
TGTGCCAGCAGCTTGAGTAATGGGGAGTCCTACGAGCAGTACTTC
CASSLSNGESYEQYF
>.|TRBV24-1|TRBJ2-5|TRBD2
TGTGCCACCAGTGATGGAGGCCGGGAGGTCGAGACCCAGTACTTC
CATSDGGREVETQYF
>.|TRBV19|TRBJ2-1|TRBD2
TGTGCCAGTAGTATGGCACCTAGCGGGGGTTACAATGAGCAGTTCTTC
CASSMAPSGGYNEQFF
>.|TRBV5-1|TRBJ1-1|.
TGCGCCAGCAGCGAGGGCCCAAACACTGAAGCTTTCTTT
CASSEGPNTEAFF
>.|TRBV10-3|TRBJ2-7|TRBD2
TGTGCCATCAGCGTTAGCGGGAGCTCCTACGAGCAGTACTTC
CAISVSGSSYEQYF
>once|TRBV19|TRBJ1-1|.
TGTGCCAGTAGTATACGGGGGAGGACTGAAGCTTTCTTT
CASSIRGRTEAFF
>.|TRBV19|TRBJ2-7|TRBD1
TGTGCCTCGAAAACCGGGACAGGAATTTACGAGCAGTACTTC
CASKTGTGIYEQYF
>.|TRBV21-1|TRBJ2-3|.
TGTGCCAGCAGCAATAGTCTGCGGAACACAGATACGCAGTATTTT
CASSNSLRNTDTQYF
>.|TRBV6-4|TRBJ2-1|TRBD1
TGTGCCAGCAGTGACTCTGGGACAGGGGGTTTTGCTGAGCAGTTCTTC
CASSDSGTGGFAEQFF
>.|TRBV5-8|TRBJ2-5|.
TGTGCCAGCAGCTCCCAGGGGACATACCAAGAGACCCAGTACTTC
CASSSQGTYQETQYF
>once|TRBV5-5|TRBJ1-2|.
TGTGCCAGCAGCTTGTCTAACGGGGGAAACTATGGCTACACCTTC
CASSLSNGGNYGYTF
>.|TRBV5-1|TRBJ2-5|TRBD1
TGCGCCAGCAGCTCGGGACAGGTACAAGAGACCCAGTACTTC
CASSSGQVQETQYF
>.|TRBV6-1|TRBJ2-1|.
TGTGCCAGCAGTGAAGGAACAGGGTACAATGAGCAGTTCTTC
CASSEGTGYNEQFF
>.|TRBV5-4|TRBJ1-2|.
TGTGCCAGCAGCTCCCGGTGGCGGAGAGCGGGCCCTAACTATGGCTACACCTTC
CASSSRWRRAGPNYGYTF
>.|TRBV15|TRBJ1-2|TRBD1
TGTGCCACCAGCAGTCTACAGGGGCTCTATGGCTACACCTTC
CATSSLQGLYGYTF
>.|TRBV4-1|TRBJ2-7|.
TGCGCCAGCAGCCCTACGCAAGGGAGGTACGAGCAGTACTTC
CASSPTQGRYEQYF
>.|TRBV5-1|TRBJ2-1|TRBD2
TGCGCCAGCAGCCCGGGGACTAGCGGGGTCAATGAGCAGTTCTTC
CASSPGTSGVNEQFF
>.|TRBV27|TRBJ2-1|TRBD2
TGTGCCAGCACCATCTATGCGGGGCTAGCGGGAATCAATGAGCAGTTCTTC
CASTIYAGLAGINEQFF
>.|TRBV27|TRBJ2-7|TRBD1
TGTGCCAGCAGTTTGCAACAGGGGGCCGCCTACGAGCAGTACTTC
CASSLQQGAAYEQYF
>once|TRBV29-1|TRBJ1-3|.
TGCAGCGTCGGGGGTCTGAAGGGTGGAAACACCATATATTTT
CSVGGLKGGNTIYF
>.|TRBV29-1|TRBJ2-1|TRBD2
TGCAGCGTTGCGACTAGCGGGAGTACCTACAATGAGCAGTTCTTC
CSVATSGSTYNEQFF
>.|TRBV7-2|TRBJ2-7|TRBD2
TGTGCCAGCAGCTTAGTCGCCCTAGCGGGGGCTTCTAGCTCCTACGAGCAGTACTTC
CASSLVALAGASSSYEQYF
>.|TRBV11-3|TRBJ1-6|TRBD1
TGTGCCAGCAGCTTAGTGGGACAGGAGGCCCTCCACTTT
CASSLVGQEALHF
>once|TRBV5-4|TRBJ2-3|TRBD2
TGTGCCAGCAGCTTAAGGCCTAGCGGGAGCACAGATACGCAGTATTTT
CASSLRPSGSTDTQYF
>few|TRBV29-1|TRBJ1-2|TRBD1
TGCAGCGCAAGACAGGGGGCCATCTATGGCTACACCTTC
CSARQGAIYGYTF
>.|TRBV11-2|TRBJ2-7|TRBD2
TGTGCCAGCAGCTTATCCACTAGCGGGAGATCTCTTTACGAGCAGTACTTC
CASSLSTSGRSLYEQYF
>.|TRBV2|TRBJ1-5|.
TGTGCCAGCAGTGAAGACAGGGTCGATCAGCCCCAGCATTTT
CASSEDRVDQPQHF
>.|TRBV19|TRBJ1-1|.
TGTGCCAGTGGGAGGGAACCTTTCTTT
CASGREPFF
>.|TRBV6-1|TRBJ1-1|.
TGTGCCAGCAGTTTAAGCACTTACACTGAAGCTTTCTTT
CASSLSTYTEAFF
>.|TRBV5-4|TRBJ2-1|.
TGTGCCAGCAGCTTGGAGCTTGGTGAGCAGTTCTTC
CASSLELGEQFF
>.|TRBV19|TRBJ1-3|.
TGTGCCAGTAGTATGAGGTCCTTGGGGCAGGGTTACTCCTCTGGAAACACCATATATTTT
CASSMRSLGQGYSSGNTIYF
>.|TRBV5-4|TRBJ2-1|TRBD1
TGTGCCAGCAGCTATCAGGACAGGGAGCAGTTCTTC
CASSYQDREQFF
>.|TRBV9|TRBJ2-2|.
TGTGCCAGCAGCGTCGGGGGTGGCACCGGGGAGCTGTTTTTT
CASSVGGGTGELFF
>.|TRBV27|TRBJ1-1|.
TGTGCCAGCACTGAGCGGGGGGCCCACTACACTGAAGCTTTCTTT
CASTERGAHYTEAFF
>.|TRBV11-3|TRBJ2-5|TRBD2
TGTGCCAGCAGCTTAGCGGGAGGATGGGAGACCCAGTACTTC
CASSLAGGWETQYF
>.|TRBV12-3/TRBV12-4|TRBJ2-3|.
TGTGCCAGCAATCCGGGCACAGATACGCAGTATTTT
CASNPGTDTQYF
>.|TRBV5-1|TRBJ1-5|.
TGCGCCAGCAGCTTGGAAGGGCAGGAGGGCAATCAGCCCCAGCATTTT
CASSLEGQEGNQPQHF
>few|TRBV28|TRBJ1-1|TRBD1
TGTGCCAGCATCACAGAGGGACAGGGAAACACTGAAGCTTTCTTT
CASITEGQGNTEAFF
>.|TRBV28|TRBJ2-4|.
TGTGCCAGCAGTCCCGGTGATACAGCCAAAAACATTCAGTACTTC
CASSPGDTAKNIQYF
>.|TRBV9|TRBJ1-2|.
TGTGCCAGCAGCGGGGCTTGGAAGGAAACCTCAGGCTACACCTTC
CASSGAWKETSGYTF
>.|TRBV7-6|TRBJ2-2|TRBD1
TGTGCCAGCAGCTTGGCCGGGACAGGGAACACCGGGGAGCTGTTTTTT
CASSLAGTGNTGELFF
>.|TRBV6-1|TRBJ1-1|.
TGTGCCAGCAGTGATCGGGGGGCACACACTGAAGCTTTCTTT
CASSDRGAHTEAFF
>once|TRBV4-1|TRBJ2-2|.
TGCGCCAGCAGTATTAGAGGGTTTGGAGGCACGAACACCGGGGAGCTGTTTTTT
CASSIRGFGGTNTGELFF
>.|TRBV29-1|TRBJ1-2|.
TGCAGCGCACGAAGAGCTAACTATGGCTACACCTTC
CSARRANYGYTF
>.|TRBV2|TRBJ1-2|.
TGTGCCAGCAGTGAAACACCTTACCCACAGGCTAACTATGGCTACACCTTC
CASSETPYPQANYGYTF
>.|TRBV23-1|TRBJ1-4|TRBD1
TGCGCCAGCAGCCGACCTGGGACAGGGAGGAATGAAAAACTGTTTTTT
CASSRPGTGRNEKLFF
>.|TRBV14|TRBJ1-1|.
TGTGCCAGCAGCCCGGTGAGGGTGAACACTGAAGCTTTCTTT
CASSPVRVNTEAFF
>.|TRBV11-2|TRBJ2-3|TRBD1
TGTGCCAGCAGCTTAGGTGACAGGGACCTAACAGATACGCAGTATTTT
CASSLGDRDLTDTQYF
>once|TRBV3-1/TRBV3-2|TRBJ1-1|.
TGTGCCAGCAGCTTGCCCAGGGTGGGTGGGAACACTGAAGCTTTCTTT
CASSLPRVGGNTEAFF
>once|TRBV19|TRBJ2-4|.
TGTGCCAGTAGTATAAATAAAGAGGCCAAAAACATTCAGTACTTC
CASSINKEAKNIQYF
>.|TRBV7-8|TRBJ2-7|.
TGTGCCAGCAGCCGTTTCTTAGAAAATGCCTACGAGCAGTACTTC
CASSRFLENAYEQYF